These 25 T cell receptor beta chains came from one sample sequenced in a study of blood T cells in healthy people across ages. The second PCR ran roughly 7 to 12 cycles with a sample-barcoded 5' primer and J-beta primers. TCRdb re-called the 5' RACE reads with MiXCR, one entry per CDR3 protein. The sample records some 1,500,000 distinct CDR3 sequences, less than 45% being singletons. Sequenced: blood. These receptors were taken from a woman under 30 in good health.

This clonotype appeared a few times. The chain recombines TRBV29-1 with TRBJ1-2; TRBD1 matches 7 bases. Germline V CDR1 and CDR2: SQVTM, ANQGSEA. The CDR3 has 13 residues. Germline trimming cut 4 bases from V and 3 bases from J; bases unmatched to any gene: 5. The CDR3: CSVGVRGYYGYTF. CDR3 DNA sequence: TGCAGCGTTGGTGTCAGGGGGTACTATGGCTACACCTTC.

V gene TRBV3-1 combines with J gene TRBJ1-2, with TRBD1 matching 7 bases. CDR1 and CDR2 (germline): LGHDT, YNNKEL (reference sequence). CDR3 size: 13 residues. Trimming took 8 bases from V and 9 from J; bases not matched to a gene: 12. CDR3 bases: TGTGCCAGCGGCCCCAGGGGGAGGGTGAGCTACACCTTC. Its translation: CASGPRGRVSYTF.

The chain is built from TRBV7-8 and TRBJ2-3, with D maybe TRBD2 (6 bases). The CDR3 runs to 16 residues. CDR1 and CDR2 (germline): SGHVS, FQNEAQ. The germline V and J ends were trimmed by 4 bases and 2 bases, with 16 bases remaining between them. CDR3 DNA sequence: TGTGCCAGCAGCTCCACAGCCGGGAGTCACACAGATACGCAGTATTTT. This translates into CASSSTAGSHTDTQYF.

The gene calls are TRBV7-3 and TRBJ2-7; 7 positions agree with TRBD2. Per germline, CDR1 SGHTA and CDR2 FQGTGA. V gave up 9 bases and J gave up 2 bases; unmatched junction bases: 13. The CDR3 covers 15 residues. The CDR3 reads CASTSEIIYPYEQYF. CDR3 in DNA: TGTGCCAGTACTAGCGAGATAATCTATCCCTACGAGCAGTACTTC.

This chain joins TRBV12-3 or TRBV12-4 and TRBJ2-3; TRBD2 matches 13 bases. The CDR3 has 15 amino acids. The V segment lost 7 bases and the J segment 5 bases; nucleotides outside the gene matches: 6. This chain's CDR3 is CASTQGLAGVDTQYF. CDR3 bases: TGTGCCAGCACCCAAGGACTAGCGGGAGTAGATACGCAGTATTTT.

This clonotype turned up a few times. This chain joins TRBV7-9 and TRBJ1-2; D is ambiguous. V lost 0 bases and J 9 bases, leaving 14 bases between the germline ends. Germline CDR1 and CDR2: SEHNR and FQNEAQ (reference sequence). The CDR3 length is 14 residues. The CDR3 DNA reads TGTGCCAGCAGCTTAGCTCTGGGTAGAAGGAGCTACACCTTC. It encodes CASSLALGRRSYTF.

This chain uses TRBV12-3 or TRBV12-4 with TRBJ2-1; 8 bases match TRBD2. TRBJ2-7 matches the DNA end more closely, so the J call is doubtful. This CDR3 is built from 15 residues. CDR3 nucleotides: TGTGCCAGCAGGCCTAGCGGGTTCTCCTACAATGAGCAGTACTTC. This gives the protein CASRPSGFSYNEQYF.

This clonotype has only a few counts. CDR3 loop: CASSPTGAPSRSPLHF. The CDR3 DNA follows: TGTGCCAGCAGCCCAACAGGGGCCCCATCACGTTCACCCCTCCACTTT. This chain joins TRBV7-6 and TRBJ1-6, with 7 nucleotides matching TRBD1. CDR1 is SGHVS, CDR2 FNYEAQ, per germline. This CDR3 is built from 16 residues. The junction had 13 bases not matched to a gene; V was cut back by 5 bases and J by 9 bases.

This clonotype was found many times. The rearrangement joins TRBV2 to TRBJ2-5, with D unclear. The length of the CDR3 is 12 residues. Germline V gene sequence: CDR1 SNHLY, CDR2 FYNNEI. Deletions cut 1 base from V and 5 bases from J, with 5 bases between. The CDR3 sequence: CASSEGVETQYF. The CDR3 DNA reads TGTGCCAGCAGTGAAGGGGTGGAGACCCAGTACTTC.

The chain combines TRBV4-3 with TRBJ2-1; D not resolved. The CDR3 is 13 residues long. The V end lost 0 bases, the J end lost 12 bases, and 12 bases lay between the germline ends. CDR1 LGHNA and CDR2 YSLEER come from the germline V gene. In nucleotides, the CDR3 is TGCGCCAGCAGCCAAGAGGTCTCGACTGGGCAGTTCTTC. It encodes CASSQEVSTGQFF.

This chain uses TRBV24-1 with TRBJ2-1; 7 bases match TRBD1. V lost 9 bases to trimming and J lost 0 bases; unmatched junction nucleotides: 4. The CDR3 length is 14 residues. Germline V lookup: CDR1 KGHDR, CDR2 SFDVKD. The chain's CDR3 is CATSTGNSYNEQFF. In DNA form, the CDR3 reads TGTGCCACCTCGACAGGGAACTCCTACAATGAGCAGTTCTTC.

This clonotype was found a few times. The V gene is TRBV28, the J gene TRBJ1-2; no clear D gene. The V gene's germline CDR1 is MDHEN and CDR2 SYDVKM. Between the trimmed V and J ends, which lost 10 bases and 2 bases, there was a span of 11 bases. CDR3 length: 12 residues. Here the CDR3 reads CAIAQKNYGYTF. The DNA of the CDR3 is TGTGCCATCGCTCAGAAGAACTATGGCTACACCTTC.

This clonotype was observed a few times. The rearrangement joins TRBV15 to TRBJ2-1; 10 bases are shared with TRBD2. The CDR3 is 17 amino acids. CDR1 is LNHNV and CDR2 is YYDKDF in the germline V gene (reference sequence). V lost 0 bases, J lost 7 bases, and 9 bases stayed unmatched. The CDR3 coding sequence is TGTGCCACCAGCAGAGAAGCCCTAGCGGGAGTTGGTAATGAGCAGTTCTTC. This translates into CATSREALAGVGNEQFF.

The CDR3 DNA sequence: TGTGCCAGCAGTTACAGACAGGGAGAGTTCTTC. It is translated as CASSYRQGEFF. The gene calls are TRBV6-5 and TRBJ2-1, with TRBD1 identical over 7 bases. The CDR3 sequence is 11 residues long. Trimming at V came to 2 bases and at J to 14 bases, leaving 3 bases not matched to a gene. CDR1 is MNHEY and CDR2 is SVGAGI in the germline V gene.

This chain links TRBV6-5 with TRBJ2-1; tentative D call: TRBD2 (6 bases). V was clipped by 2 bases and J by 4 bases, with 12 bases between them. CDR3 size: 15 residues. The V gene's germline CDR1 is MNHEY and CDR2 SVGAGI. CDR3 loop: CASSYGGARYNEQFF. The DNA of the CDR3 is TGTGCCAGCAGTTACGGAGGGGCTAGATACAATGAGCAGTTCTTC.

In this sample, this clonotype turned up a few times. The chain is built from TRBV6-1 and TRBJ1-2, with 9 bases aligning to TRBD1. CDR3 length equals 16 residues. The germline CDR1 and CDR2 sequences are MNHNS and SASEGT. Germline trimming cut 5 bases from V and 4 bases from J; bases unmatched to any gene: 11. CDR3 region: CASSQGGDRASYGYTF. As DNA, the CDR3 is TGTGCCAGCAGTCAAGGGGGGGACAGGGCGTCCTATGGCTACACCTTC.

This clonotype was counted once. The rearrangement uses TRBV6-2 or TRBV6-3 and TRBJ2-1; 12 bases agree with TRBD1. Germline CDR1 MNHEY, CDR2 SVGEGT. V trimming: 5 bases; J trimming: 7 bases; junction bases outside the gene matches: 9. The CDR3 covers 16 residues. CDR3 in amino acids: CASSRPGQGALNEQFF. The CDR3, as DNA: TGTGCCAGCAGTAGACCGGGACAGGGGGCTCTGAATGAGCAGTTCTTC.

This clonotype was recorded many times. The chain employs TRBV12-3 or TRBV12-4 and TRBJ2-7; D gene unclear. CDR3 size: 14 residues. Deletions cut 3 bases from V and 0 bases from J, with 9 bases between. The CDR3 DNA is TGTGCCAGCAGTTTCGGCCAAAACTCCTACGAGCAGTACTTC. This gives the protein CASSFGQNSYEQYF.

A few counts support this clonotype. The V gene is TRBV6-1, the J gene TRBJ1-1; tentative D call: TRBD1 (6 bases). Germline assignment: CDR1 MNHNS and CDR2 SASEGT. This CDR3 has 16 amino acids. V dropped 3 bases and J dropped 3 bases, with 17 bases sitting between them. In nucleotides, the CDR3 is TGTGCCAGCAGTGAGAGAGCGACAGGCGGGTACACTGAAGCTTTCTTT. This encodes CASSERATGGYTEAFF.

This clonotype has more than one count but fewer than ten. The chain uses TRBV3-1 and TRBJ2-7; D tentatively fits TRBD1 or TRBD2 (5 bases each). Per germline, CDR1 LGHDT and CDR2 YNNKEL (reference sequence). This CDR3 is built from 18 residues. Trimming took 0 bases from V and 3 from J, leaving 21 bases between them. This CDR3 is CASSQESGLRALNYEQYF. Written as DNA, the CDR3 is TGTGCCAGCAGCCAAGAGAGCGGCCTCAGGGCTCTTAACTACGAGCAGTACTTC.

CDR3 coding DNA: TGCGCCAGCAGTGTATACGGGACGAACACCGGGGAGCTGTTTTTT. This translates into CASSVYGTNTGELFF. The chain combines TRBV4-1 with TRBJ2-2, with a tentative D call TRBD2 (5 bases). This CDR3 has 15 residues. The V end was cut by 6 bases, the J end by 0 bases, with 11 bases between. Per the germline V gene, CDR1 is MGHRA and CDR2 is YSYEKL.

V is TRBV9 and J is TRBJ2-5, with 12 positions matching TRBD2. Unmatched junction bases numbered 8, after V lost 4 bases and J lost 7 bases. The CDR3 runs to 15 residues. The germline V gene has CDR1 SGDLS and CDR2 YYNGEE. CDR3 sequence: CASSPSGGASRTQYF. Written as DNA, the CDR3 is TGTGCCAGCAGCCCTAGCGGGGGGGCCTCTCGGACCCAGTACTTC.

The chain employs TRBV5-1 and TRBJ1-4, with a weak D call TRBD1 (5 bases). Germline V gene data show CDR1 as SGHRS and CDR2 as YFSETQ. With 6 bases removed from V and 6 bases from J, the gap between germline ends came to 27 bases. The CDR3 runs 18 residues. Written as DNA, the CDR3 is TGCGCCAGCACCAAAGGGACGGCTAACCCCTTCGGTGATGAAAAACTGTTTTTT. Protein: CASTKGTANPFGDEKLFF.

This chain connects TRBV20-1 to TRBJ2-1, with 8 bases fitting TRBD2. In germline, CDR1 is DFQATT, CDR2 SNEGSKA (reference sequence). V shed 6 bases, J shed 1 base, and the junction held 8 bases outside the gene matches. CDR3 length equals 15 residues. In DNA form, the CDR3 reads TGCAGTGCCCCGAAAGCGGGAGTATCCTACAATGAGCAGTTCTTC. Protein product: CSAPKAGVSYNEQFF.

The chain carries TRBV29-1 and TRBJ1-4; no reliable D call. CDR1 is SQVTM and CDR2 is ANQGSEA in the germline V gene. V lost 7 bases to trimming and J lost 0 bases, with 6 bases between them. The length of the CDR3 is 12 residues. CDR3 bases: TGCAGCGCCAGCGCAACTAATGAAAAACTGTTTTTT. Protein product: CSASATNEKLFF.